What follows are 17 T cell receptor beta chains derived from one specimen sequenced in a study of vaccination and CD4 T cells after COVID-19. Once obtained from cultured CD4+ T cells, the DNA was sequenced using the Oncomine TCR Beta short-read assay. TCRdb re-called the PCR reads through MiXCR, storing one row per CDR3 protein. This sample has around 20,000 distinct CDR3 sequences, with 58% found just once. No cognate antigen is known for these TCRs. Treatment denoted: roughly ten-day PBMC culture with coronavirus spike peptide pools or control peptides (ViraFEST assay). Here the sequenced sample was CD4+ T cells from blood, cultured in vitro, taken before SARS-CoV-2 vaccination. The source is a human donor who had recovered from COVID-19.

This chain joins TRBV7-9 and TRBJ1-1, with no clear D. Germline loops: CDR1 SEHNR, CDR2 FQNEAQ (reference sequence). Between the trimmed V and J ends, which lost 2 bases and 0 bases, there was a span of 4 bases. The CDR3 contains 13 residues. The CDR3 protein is CASSLHMNTEAFF. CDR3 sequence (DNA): TGTGCCAGCAGCTTACATATGAACACTGAAGCTTTCTTT.

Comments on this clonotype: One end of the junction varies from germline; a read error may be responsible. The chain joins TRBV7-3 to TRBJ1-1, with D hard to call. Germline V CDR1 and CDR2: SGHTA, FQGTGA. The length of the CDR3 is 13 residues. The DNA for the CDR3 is TGTGCCAGCGGGCGGGATGCGAACACTGAAGCTTCCTTT. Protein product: CASGRDANTEASF.

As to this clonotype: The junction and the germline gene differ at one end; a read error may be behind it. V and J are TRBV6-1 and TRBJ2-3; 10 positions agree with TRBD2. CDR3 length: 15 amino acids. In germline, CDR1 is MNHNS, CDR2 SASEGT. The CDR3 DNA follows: TGTACCAGCAGTGAAGAAGCGGGAGGGCCAGATACGCAGTATTTT. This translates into CTSSEEAGGPDTQYF.

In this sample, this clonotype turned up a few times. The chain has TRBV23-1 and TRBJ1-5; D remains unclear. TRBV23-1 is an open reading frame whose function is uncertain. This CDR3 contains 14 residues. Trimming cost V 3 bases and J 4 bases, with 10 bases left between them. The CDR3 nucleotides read TGCGCCAGCAGTCACGGAGGTTTGAATCAGCCCCAGCATTTT. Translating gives CASSHGGLNQPQHF.

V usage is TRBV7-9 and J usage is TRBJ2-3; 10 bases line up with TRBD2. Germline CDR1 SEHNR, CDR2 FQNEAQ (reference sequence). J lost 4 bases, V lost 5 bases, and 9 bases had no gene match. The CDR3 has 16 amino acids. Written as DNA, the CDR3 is TGTGCCAGCAGCCTCTCTAGCGGGAGCGGGGCAGATACGCAGTATTTT. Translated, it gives CASSLSSGSGADTQYF.

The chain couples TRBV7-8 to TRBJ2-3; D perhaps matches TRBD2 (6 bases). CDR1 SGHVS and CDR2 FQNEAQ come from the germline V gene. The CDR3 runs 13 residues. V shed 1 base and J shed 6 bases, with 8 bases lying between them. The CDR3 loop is CASSLEAGDTQYF. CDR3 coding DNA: TGTGCCAGCAGCTTAGAAGCGGGCGATACGCAGTATTTT.

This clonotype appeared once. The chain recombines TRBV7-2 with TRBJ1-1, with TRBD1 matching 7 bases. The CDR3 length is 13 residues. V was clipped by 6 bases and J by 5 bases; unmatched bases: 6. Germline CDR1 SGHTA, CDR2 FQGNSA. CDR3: CASRGQVRTEAFF. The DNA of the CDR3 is TGTGCCAGCAGAGGACAGGTTCGTACTGAAGCTTTCTTT. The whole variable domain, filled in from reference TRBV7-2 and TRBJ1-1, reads GAGVSQSPSNKVTEKGKDVELRCDPISGHTALYWYRQSLGQGLEFLIYFQGNSAPDKSGLPSDRFSAERTGGSVSTLTIQRTQQEDSAVYLCASRGQVRTEAFFGQGTRLTVV.

The CDR3 DNA reads TGTGCCAGCAGCCCCCCCCCCGTTAATCAGCCCCAGCATTTT. Translation: CASSPPPVNQPQHF. The V and J genes are TRBV12-3 or TRBV12-4 and TRBJ1-5; the D is unclear. V shed 6 bases and J shed 4 bases, with 13 bases lying between them. This CDR3 contains 14 residues.

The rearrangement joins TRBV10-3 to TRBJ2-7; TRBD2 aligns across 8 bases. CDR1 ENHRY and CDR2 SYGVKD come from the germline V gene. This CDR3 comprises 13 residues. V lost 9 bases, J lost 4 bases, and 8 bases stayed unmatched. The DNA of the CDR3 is TGTGCCATAAGGGGACTAGGGGATTACGAGCAGTACTTC. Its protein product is CAIRGLGDYEQYF.

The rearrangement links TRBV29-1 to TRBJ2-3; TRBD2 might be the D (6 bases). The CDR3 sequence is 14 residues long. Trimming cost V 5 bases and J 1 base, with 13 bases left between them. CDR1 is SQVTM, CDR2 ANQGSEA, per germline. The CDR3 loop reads CSVRVGGGTDTQYF. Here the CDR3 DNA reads TGCAGCGTTAGGGTGGGAGGCGGCACAGATACGCAGTATTTT.

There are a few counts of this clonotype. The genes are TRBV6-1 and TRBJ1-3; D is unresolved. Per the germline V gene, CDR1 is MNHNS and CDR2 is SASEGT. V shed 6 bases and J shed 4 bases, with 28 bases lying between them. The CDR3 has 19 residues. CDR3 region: CASRRTLGVTSALGNTIYF. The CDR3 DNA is TGTGCCAGCAGGCGGACCCTTGGGGTGACCTCCGCTCTGGGAAACACCATATATTTT.

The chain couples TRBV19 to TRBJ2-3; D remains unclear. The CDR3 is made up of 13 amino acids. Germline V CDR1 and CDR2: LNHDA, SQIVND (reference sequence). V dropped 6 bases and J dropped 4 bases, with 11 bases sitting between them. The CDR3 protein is CASSGYNPDTQYF. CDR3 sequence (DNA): TGTGCCAGTAGCGGGTACAACCCAGATACGCAGTATTTT.

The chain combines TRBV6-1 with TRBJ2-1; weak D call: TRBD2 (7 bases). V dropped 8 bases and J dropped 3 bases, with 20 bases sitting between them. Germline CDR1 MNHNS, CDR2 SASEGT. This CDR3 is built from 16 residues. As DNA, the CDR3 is TGTGCCAGCGGGAGGGGGATTTCTAGCGGCTACAATGAGCAGTTCTTC. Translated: CASGRGISSGYNEQFF.

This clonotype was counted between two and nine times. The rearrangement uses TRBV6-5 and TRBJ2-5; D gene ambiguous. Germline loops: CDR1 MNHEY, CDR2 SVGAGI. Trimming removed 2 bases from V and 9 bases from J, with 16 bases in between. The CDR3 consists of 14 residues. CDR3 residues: CASSYIPQEMAQYF. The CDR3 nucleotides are TGTGCCAGCAGTTACATCCCACAAGAGATGGCCCAGTACTTC.

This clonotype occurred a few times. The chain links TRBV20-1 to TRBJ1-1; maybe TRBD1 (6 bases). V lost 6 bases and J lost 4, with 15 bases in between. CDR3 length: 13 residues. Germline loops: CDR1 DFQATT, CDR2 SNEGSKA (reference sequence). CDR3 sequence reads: CSASRGPGTEAFF. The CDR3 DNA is TGCAGTGCCAGCAGGGGTCCGGGCACTGAAGCTTTCTTT.

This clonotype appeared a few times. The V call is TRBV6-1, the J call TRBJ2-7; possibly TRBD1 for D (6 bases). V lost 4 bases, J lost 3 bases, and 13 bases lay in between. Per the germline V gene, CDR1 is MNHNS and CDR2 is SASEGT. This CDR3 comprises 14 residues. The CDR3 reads CASSGTAGLYEQYF. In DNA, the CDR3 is TGTGCCAGCAGTGGGACAGCCGGGCTCTACGAGCAGTACTTC.

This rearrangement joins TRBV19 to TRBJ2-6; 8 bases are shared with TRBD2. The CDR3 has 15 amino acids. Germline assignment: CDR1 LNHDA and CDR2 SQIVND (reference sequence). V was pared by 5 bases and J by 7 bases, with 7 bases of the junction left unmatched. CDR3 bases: TGTGCCAGTAGTGGGGCGGGAGGACCCGCCAACGTCCTGACTTTC. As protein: CASSGAGGPANVLTF.